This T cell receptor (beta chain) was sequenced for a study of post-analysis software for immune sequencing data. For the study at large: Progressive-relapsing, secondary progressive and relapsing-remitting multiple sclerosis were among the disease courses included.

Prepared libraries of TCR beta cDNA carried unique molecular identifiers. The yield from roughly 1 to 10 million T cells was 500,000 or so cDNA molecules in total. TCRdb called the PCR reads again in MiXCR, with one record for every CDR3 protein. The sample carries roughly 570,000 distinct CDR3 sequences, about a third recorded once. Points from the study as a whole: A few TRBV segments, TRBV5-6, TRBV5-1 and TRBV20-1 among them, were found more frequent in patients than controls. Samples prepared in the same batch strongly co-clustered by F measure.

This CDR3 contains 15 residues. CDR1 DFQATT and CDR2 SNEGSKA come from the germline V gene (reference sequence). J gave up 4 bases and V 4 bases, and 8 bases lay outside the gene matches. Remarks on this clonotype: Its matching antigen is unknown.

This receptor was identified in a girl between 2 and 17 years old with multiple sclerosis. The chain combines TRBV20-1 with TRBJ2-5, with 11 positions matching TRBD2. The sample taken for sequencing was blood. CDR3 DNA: TGCAGTGCTAACCGGGGTAGCGGGGGGGCAGAGACCCAGTACTTC. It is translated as CSANRGSGGAETQYF.